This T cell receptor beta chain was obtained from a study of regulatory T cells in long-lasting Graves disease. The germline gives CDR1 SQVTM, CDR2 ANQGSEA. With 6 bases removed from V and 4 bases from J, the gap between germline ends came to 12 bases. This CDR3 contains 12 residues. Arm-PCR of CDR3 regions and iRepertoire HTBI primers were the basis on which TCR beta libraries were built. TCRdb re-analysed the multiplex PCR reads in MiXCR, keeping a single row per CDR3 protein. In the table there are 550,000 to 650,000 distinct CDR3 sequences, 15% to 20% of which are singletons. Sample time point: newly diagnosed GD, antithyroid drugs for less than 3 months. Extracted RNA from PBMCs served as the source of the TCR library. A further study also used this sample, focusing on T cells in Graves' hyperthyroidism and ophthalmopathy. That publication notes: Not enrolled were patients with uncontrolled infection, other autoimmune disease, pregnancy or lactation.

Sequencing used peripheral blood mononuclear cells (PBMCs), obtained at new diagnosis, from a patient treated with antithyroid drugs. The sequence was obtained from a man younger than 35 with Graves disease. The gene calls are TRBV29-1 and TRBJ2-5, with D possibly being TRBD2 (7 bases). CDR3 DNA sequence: TGCAGCGTCCGAAGGGGGGGAGAGACCCAGTACTTC. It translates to CSVRRGGETQYF.